This T cell receptor (beta chain) was recovered during a study of blood T cell repertoires in COVID-19. The protocol was immunoSEQ multiplex PCR, while the TCRdb copy is restricted to in-frame clones and leaves out a portion. The sample consists of some 100,000 clones, about 90% of them appearing once. The CDR3 totals 15 residues. Germline V lookup: CDR1 LNHDA, CDR2 SQIVND (reference sequence). The V segment lost 7 bases and the J segment 7 bases; nucleotides outside the gene matches: 10. Sequenced input: peripheral blood. This clonotype was sampled from a man in his fifties with acute or convalescent COVID-19. The V gene is TRBV19, the J gene TRBJ2-2; 9 nucleotides align to TRBD1. The CDR3 region has the DNA TGTGCCAGTACCGGGAACAGGGGGCTGGACGGGGAGCTGTTTTTT. This encodes CASTGNRGLDGELFF.